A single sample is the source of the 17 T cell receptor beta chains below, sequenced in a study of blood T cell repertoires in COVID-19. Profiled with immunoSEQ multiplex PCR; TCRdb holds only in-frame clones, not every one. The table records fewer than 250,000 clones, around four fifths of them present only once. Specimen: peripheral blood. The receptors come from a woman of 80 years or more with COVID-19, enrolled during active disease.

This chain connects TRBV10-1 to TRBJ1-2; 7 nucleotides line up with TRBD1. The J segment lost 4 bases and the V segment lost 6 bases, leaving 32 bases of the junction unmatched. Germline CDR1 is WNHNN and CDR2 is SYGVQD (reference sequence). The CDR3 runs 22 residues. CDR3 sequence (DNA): TGCGCCAGCAGGAACGGAAAGACAGGGACTGCTCGTGTTAGTTCAGTGGCCTATGGCTACACCTTC. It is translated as CASRNGKTGTARVSSVAYGYTF.

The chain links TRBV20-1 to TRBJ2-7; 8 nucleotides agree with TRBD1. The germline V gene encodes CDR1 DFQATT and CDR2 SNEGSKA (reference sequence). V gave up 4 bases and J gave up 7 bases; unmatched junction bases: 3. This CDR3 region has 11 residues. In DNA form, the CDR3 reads TGCAGTGCTACTACAGGGGGTGAGCAGTACTTC. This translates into CSATTGGEQYF.

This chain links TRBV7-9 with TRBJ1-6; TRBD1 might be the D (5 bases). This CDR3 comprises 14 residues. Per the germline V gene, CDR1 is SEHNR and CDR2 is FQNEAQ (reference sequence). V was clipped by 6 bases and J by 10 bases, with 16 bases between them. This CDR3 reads CASSTGDGGSPLHF. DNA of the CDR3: TGTGCCAGCAGTACAGGCGATGGGGGGTCACCCCTCCACTTT.

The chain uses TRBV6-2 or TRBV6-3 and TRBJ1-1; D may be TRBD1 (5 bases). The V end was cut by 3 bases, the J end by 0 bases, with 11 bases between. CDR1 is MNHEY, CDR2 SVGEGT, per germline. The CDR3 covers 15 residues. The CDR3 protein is CASSYRQLMNTEAFF. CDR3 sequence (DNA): TGTGCCAGCAGTTATCGACAGTTGATGAACACTGAAGCTTTCTTT.

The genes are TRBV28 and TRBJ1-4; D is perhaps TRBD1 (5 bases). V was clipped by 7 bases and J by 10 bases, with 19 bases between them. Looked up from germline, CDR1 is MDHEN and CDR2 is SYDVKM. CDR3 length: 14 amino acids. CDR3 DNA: TGTGCCAGCACCGATGGGGGAGGCTACGGAAAACTGTTTTTT. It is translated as CASTDGGGYGKLFF. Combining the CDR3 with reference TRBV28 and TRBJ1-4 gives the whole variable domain DVKVTQSSRYLVKRTGEKVFLECVQDMDHENMFWYRQDPGLGLRLIYFSYDVKMKEKGDIPEGYSVSREKKERFSLILESASTNQTSMYLCASTDGGGYGKLFFGSGTQLSVL.

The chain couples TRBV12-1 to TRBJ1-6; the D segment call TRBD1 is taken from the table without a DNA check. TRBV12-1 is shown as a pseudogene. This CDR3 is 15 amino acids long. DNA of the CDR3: TGTGCCAGCAGCCCAACCGGGACAGGGAAAACACCCCTCCACTTT. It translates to CASSPTGTGKTPLHF.

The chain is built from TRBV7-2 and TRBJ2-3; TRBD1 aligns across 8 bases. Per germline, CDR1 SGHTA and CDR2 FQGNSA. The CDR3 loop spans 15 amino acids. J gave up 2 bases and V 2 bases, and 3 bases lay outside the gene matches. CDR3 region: CASSLTGGYTDTQYF. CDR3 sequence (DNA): TGTGCCAGCAGCTTAACAGGGGGATACACAGATACGCAGTATTTT.

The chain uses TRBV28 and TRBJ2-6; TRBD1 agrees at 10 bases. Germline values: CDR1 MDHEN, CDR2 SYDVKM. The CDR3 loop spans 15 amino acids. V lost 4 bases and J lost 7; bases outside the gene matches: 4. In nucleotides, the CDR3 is TGTGCCAGCAGTTCCTGGGACAGGGGAGCCAACGTCCTGACTTTC. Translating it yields CASSSWDRGANVLTF.

The chain's CDR3 is CASRIGQKDTQYF. DNA of the CDR3: TGTGCCAGCAGGATCGGACAGAAAGATACGCAGTATTTT. V gene TRBV2 combines with J gene TRBJ2-3; possibly TRBD1 for D (6 bases). Germline loops: CDR1 SNHLY, CDR2 FYNNEI. V was shortened by 6 bases and J by 5 bases, with 12 bases between the two germline ends. This CDR3 contains 13 residues.

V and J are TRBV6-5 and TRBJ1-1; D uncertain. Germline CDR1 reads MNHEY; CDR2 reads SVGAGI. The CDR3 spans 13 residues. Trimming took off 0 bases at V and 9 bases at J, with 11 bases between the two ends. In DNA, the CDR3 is TGTGCCAGCAGTTACTCAGACTCGCGGAAAGCTTTCTTT. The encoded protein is CASSYSDSRKAFF.

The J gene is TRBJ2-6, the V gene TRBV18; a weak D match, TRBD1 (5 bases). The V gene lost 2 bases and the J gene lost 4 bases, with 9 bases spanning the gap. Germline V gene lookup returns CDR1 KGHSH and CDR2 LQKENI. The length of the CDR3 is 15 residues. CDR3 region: CASSPGAQGANVLTF. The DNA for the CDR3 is TGTGCCAGCTCACCAGGGGCGCAGGGGGCCAACGTCCTGACTTTC.

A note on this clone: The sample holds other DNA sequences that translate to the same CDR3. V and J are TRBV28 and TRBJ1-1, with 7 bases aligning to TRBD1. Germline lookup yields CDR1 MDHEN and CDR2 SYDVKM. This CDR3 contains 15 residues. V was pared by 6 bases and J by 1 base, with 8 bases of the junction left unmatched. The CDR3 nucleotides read TGTGCCAGCAGCCTCTCCGGGACAGCGAACACTGAAGCTTTCTTT. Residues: CASSLSGTANTEAFF.

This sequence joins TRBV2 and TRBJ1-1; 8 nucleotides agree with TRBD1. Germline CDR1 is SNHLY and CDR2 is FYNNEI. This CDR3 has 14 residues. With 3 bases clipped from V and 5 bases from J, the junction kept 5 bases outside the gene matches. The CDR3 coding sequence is TGTGCCAGCAGTGATGGGGGACAGGTGACTGAAGCTTTCTTT. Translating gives CASSDGGQVTEAFF.

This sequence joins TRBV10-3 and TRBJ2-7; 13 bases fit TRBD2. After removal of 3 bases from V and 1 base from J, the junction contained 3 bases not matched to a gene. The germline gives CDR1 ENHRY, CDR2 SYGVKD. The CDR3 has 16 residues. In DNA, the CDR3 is TGTGCCATCAGTGAAGGACTAGCGGGAGCATCCTACGAGCAGTACTTC. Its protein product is CAISEGLAGASYEQYF.

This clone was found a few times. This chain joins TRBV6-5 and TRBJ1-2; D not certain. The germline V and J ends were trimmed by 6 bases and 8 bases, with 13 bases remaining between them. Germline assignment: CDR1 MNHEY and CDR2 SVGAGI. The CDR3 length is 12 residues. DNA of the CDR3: TGTGCCAGCAGCCGGGATCTGAGGGGCTACACCTTC. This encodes CASSRDLRGYTF.

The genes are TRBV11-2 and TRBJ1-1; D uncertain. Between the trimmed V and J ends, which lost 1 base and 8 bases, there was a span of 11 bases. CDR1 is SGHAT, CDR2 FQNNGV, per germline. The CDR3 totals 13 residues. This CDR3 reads CASSLGGHWEAFF. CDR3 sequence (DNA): TGTGCCAGCAGCTTAGGAGGCCACTGGGAAGCTTTCTTT.

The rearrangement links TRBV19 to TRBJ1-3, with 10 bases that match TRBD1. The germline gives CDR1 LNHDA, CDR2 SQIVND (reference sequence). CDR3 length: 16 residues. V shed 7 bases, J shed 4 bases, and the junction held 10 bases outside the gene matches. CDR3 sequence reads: CASMRGQGFWGNTIYF. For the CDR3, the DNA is TGTGCCAGTATGCGGGGACAGGGGTTCTGGGGAAACACCATATATTTT.